The clone carrying this T cell receptor beta chain appeared many times. These data are taken from a study of early T cells in non-severe SARS-CoV-2 infection. From the 5' RACE reads, TCRdb called clonotypes with MiXCR, one entry per CDR3 protein. Of approximately 28,000 distinct CDR3 sequences detected, about 6.6% appear once; the ten largest clones hold around 34%. The trim removed 3 bases at V and 8 bases at J, leaving 11 bases unmatched. Germline V gene data show CDR1 as MNHNS and CDR2 as SASEGT. There are 15 residues in the CDR3. This chain uses TRBV6-1 with TRBJ1-2; TRBD1 agrees at 8 bases. The sequencing used whole blood, collected at baseline. The source is an adult who was a healthcare worker with PCR-confirmed SARS-CoV-2 infection or an uninfected control (not recorded which). The CDR3 DNA follows: TGTGCCAGCAGTGAGTCGGTGACAGGGGATTTGGGCTACACCTTC. This codes for CASSESVTGDLGYTF.